This TCR beta chain was profiled in a study of early stage breast cancer tumors. The study's findings and limits: Tumors had about 2.3-fold higher T cell density than normal breast.

Clones were read by immunoSEQ multiplex PCR, and TCRdb kept only the in-frame ones, dropping some. This table holds roughly 14,000 clones, roughly three quarters found once. This normal breast sample came from a site about 1.8-4.5 cm away from the tumor. Trimming pared 7 bases from V and 1 base from J, leaving 8 bases between. Germline-derived CDR1 and CDR2 are SGHDT and YYEEEE. The CDR3 contains 13 residues. This clone was detected once. Its antigen remains unknown. The sequence came from a person aged 45 to 60 with breast cancer. V gene TRBV5-6 combines with J gene TRBJ2-2; D possibly corresponds to TRBD1 (5 bases). Sequencing used normal breast tissue next to the tumor. The DNA of the CDR3 is TGTGCCAGCTTAACAGGGAACACCGGGGAGCTGTTTTTT. Its protein is CASLTGNTGELFF.